A selection of T cell receptor beta chains follows, all from one sample in a study of a mutant IDH1 vaccine in newly diagnosed glioma. Their antigens remain unidentified. Clones were read by immunoSEQ multiplex PCR, and TCRdb kept only the in-frame ones, dropping some. Of roughly 130,000 clones detected, roughly 75% appear once; the ten largest clones hold 4.5% to 7%. The sequencing used PBMCs, collected from a glioma patient whose treatment included an IDH1 peptide vaccine. The receptor source for this set is a man aged 40-50 years with glioma. Both conserved end residues are part of each CDR3. A D gene is named only where the DNA matches it firmly. Where a row states a size, it is once, few, many or the class of an expanded clone; other rows omit it.

j_gene: TRBJ1-1
v_gene: TRBV19
abundance: once
d_gene: .
CDR3aa: CASSIGAFEAFF
CDR3nt: TGTGCCAGTAGTATAGGGGCTTTTGAAGCTTTCTTT

j_gene: TRBJ2-1
v_gene: TRBV6-5
abundance: .
d_gene: .
CDR3aa: CASSIRPPPVEQFF
CDR3nt: TGTGCCAGCTCAATAAGACCCCCACCGGTTGAGCAGTTCTTC

j_gene: TRBJ1-6
v_gene: TRBV4-2
abundance: once
d_gene: .
CDR3aa: CASSQGVRVGNSPLHF
CDR3nt: TGTGCCAGCAGCCAAGGTGTTAGGGTAGGAAATTCACCCCTCCACTTT

j_gene: TRBJ1-2
v_gene: TRBV7-2
abundance: .
d_gene: TRBD1
CDR3aa: CASSLTLGQGDGYTF
CDR3nt: TGTGCCAGCAGCCTAACCTTGGGACAGGGAGATGGCTACACCTTC

j_gene: TRBJ2-1
v_gene: TRBV4-2
abundance: .
d_gene: .
CDR3aa: CASSQLSSYNEQFF
CDR3nt: TGTGCCAGCAGCCAGTTAAGCTCCTACAATGAGCAGTTCTTC

j_gene: TRBJ1-1
v_gene: TRBV11-3
abundance: .
d_gene: TRBD1
CDR3aa: CASSLGGQGNTEAFF
CDR3nt: TGTGCCAGCAGCTTAGGAGGACAGGGGAACACTGAAGCTTTCTTT

j_gene: TRBJ1-2
v_gene: TRBV28
abundance: few
d_gene: .
CDR3aa: CASSPPGQAYGYTF
CDR3nt: TGTGCCAGCAGTCCCCCAGGGCAGGCCTATGGCTACACCTTC

j_gene: TRBJ2-3
v_gene: TRBV19
abundance: .
d_gene: .
CDR3aa: CASSINPVQVQYF
CDR3nt: TGTGCCAGTAGTATTAATCCGGTCCAAGTGCAGTATTTT

j_gene: TRBJ1-1
v_gene: TRBV7-2
abundance: .
d_gene: .
CDR3aa: CASSSAMNTEAFF
CDR3nt: TGTGCCAGCAGCTCGGCTATGAACACTGAAGCTTTCTTT

j_gene: TRBJ2-7
v_gene: TRBV4-3
abundance: .
d_gene: .
CDR3aa: CASSQSQGYEQYF
CDR3nt: TGCGCCAGCAGCCAGTCGCAGGGCTACGAGCAGTACTTC

j_gene: TRBJ2-7
v_gene: TRBV5-1
abundance: .
d_gene: TRBD2
CDR3aa: CASSLLTSGTYEQYF
CDR3nt: TGCGCCAGCAGCTTACTTACTAGCGGGACCTACGAGCAGTACTTC

j_gene: TRBJ2-1
v_gene: TRBV13
abundance: once
d_gene: .
CDR3aa: CASARVSYNEQFF
CDR3nt: TGTGCCAGCGCGAGGGTCTCCTACAATGAGCAGTTCTTC

j_gene: TRBJ2-3
v_gene: TRBV4-2
abundance: .
d_gene: TRBD2
CDR3aa: CASSQVESGISGDTQYF
CDR3nt: TGTGCCAGCAGCCAAGTGGAAAGCGGGATTAGTGGAGATACGCAGTATTTT

j_gene: TRBJ2-7
v_gene: TRBV6-5
abundance: once
d_gene: .
CDR3aa: CASSFWGSTYEQYF
CDR3nt: TGTGCCAGCAGTTTTTGGGGGAGTACCTACGAGCAGTACTTC

j_gene: TRBJ2-5
v_gene: TRBV7-6
abundance: .
d_gene: .
CDR3aa: CASSLVAGLGETQYF
CDR3nt: TGTGCCAGCAGCTTAGTAGCAGGGCTAGGGGAGACCCAGTACTTC

j_gene: TRBJ1-5
v_gene: TRBV6-5
abundance: .
d_gene: .
CDR3aa: CASRVGGAGNQPQHF
CDR3nt: TGTGCCAGCAGGGTCGGGGGGGCTGGGAATCAGCCCCAGCATTTT

j_gene: TRBJ2-3
v_gene: TRBV29-1
abundance: .
d_gene: .
CDR3aa: CSVEGPDTQYF
CDR3nt: TGCAGCGTTGAAGGCCCGGATACGCAGTATTTT

j_gene: TRBJ1-3
v_gene: TRBV7-2
abundance: .
d_gene: .
CDR3aa: CASSSQASGNTIYF
CDR3nt: TGTGCCAGCAGCTCCCAAGCCTCTGGAAACACCATATATTTT

j_gene: TRBJ2-1
v_gene: TRBV18
abundance: .
d_gene: TRBD1
CDR3aa: CASSPTGGTYNEQFF
CDR3nt: TGTGCCAGCTCACCGACAGGGGGCACCTACAATGAGCAGTTCTTC

j_gene: TRBJ1-6
v_gene: TRBV5-6
abundance: .
d_gene: .
CDR3aa: CASSLGPTGNNSPLHF
CDR3nt: TGTGCCAGCAGCCTGGGGCCTACAGGAAATAATTCACCCCTCCACTTT

j_gene: TRBJ1-1
v_gene: TRBV30
abundance: .
d_gene: .
CDR3aa: CAWSAALEAFF
CDR3nt: TGTGCCTGGAGTGCGGCTCTTGAAGCTTTCTTT

j_gene: TRBJ2-5
v_gene: TRBV29-1
abundance: .
d_gene: .
CDR3aa: CSVELRIQETQYF
CDR3nt: TGCAGCGTTGAGTTGAGGATCCAAGAGACCCAGTACTTC

j_gene: TRBJ1-2
v_gene: TRBV6-6
abundance: .
d_gene: .
CDR3aa: CASSYSGGRGYTF
CDR3nt: TGTGCCAGCAGTTACTCTGGAGGAAGAGGCTACACCTTC

j_gene: TRBJ1-1
v_gene: TRBV14
abundance: .
d_gene: TRBD1
CDR3aa: CASSHHPGQGARTEAFF
CDR3nt: TGTGCCAGCAGCCACCACCCGGGACAGGGGGCGCGTACTGAAGCTTTCTTT

j_gene: TRBJ1-1
v_gene: TRBV7-2
abundance: .
d_gene: .
CDR3aa: CASSLVSRKMNTEAFF
CDR3nt: TGTGCCAGCAGCTTAGTTAGTAGGAAGATGAACACTGAAGCTTTCTTT

j_gene: TRBJ1-5
v_gene: TRBV19
abundance: few
d_gene: TRBD1
CDR3aa: CASSTTGSEPQHF
CDR3nt: TGTGCCAGTAGTACGACAGGGTCGGAGCCCCAGCATTTT

j_gene: TRBJ1-1
v_gene: TRBV19
abundance: .
d_gene: .
CDR3aa: CASRRTGPNTEAFF
CDR3nt: TGTGCCAGTAGACGGACGGGGCCGAACACTGAAGCTTTCTTT

j_gene: TRBJ2-4
v_gene: TRBV10-3
abundance: .
d_gene: .
CDR3aa: CAISESGRRRNIQYF
CDR3nt: TGTGCCATCAGTGAGTCTGGCAGGAGGAGAAACATTCAGTACTTC

j_gene: TRBJ2-7
v_gene: TRBV7-7
abundance: .
d_gene: .
CDR3aa: CASSLAQGLYEQYF
CDR3nt: TGTGCTAGCAGCTTAGCCCAGGGCCTCTACGAGCAGTACTTC

j_gene: TRBJ2-2
v_gene: TRBV18
abundance: .
d_gene: .
CDR3aa: CASSPENTNTGELFF
CDR3nt: TGTGCCAGCTCACCGGAAAACACGAACACCGGGGAGCTGTTTTTT

j_gene: TRBJ2-7
v_gene: TRBV19
abundance: .
d_gene: TRBD1
CDR3aa: CASSGGTGNYEQYF
CDR3nt: TGTGCCAGTAGTGGCGGGACAGGGAATTACGAGCAGTACTTC

j_gene: TRBJ2-3
v_gene: TRBV10-2
abundance: .
d_gene: .
CDR3aa: CASSESSGGDTQYF
CDR3nt: TGCGCCAGCAGTGAGTCGAGTGGGGGAGATACGCAGTATTTT

j_gene: TRBJ1-1
v_gene: TRBV30
abundance: few
d_gene: .
CDR3aa: CAWRWVNTEAFF
CDR3nt: TGTGCCTGGAGGTGGGTGAACACTGAAGCTTTCTTT

j_gene: TRBJ2-7
v_gene: TRBV7-2
abundance: .
d_gene: .
CDR3aa: CASSSWGGDEQYF
CDR3nt: TGTGCCAGCAGCTCGTGGGGGGGCGACGAGCAGTACTTC

j_gene: TRBJ2-1
v_gene: TRBV18
abundance: .
d_gene: TRBD2
CDR3aa: CASSPAGGSRSSYNEQFF
CDR3nt: TGTGCCAGCTCACCAGCGGGAGGAAGTCGAAGCTCCTACAATGAGCAGTTCTTC

j_gene: TRBJ2-3
v_gene: TRBV14
abundance: .
d_gene: .
CDR3aa: CASSHQTGTDTQYF
CDR3nt: TGTGCCAGCAGCCACCAAACAGGGACAGATACGCAGTATTTT

j_gene: TRBJ1-1
v_gene: TRBV7-9
abundance: .
d_gene: .
CDR3aa: CASSAGTPRFVAFF
CDR3nt: TGTGCCAGCAGCGCGGGGACACCCCGCTTTGTCGCTTTCTTT

j_gene: TRBJ2-3
v_gene: TRBV29-1
abundance: .
d_gene: .
CDR3aa: CSVALGGQSTDTQYF
CDR3nt: TGCAGCGTAGCTCTAGGAGGGCAAAGCACAGATACGCAGTATTTT

j_gene: TRBJ2-4
v_gene: TRBV2
abundance: .
d_gene: .
CDR3aa: CASNPGQLGNIQYF
CDR3nt: TGTGCCAGCAACCCCGGACAGCTCGGAAACATTCAGTACTTC

j_gene: TRBJ1-5
v_gene: TRBV19
abundance: .
d_gene: .
CDR3aa: CASSIGQPQHF
CDR3nt: TGTGCCAGTAGTATCGGTCAGCCCCAGCATTTT

j_gene: TRBJ2-7
v_gene: TRBV6-6
abundance: .
d_gene: TRBD1
CDR3aa: CASCLTAGTGGYEQYF
CDR3nt: TGTGCCAGCTGTCTGACCGCCGGGACAGGGGGCTACGAGCAGTACTTC